The text below deals with one T cell receptor (beta chain). The data are from a study of blood T cell repertoires in COVID-19. Assay used: immunoSEQ multiplex PCR; TCRdb lists only in-frame clones, some missing. The sample holds some 200,000 clones, around 89% seen once. The CDR3 runs 15 residues. Trimming at V came to 6 bases and at J to 7 bases, leaving 9 bases not matched to a gene. CDR1 and CDR2 from the germline V gene are MNHEY and SVGAGI. The chain is built from TRBV6-5 and TRBJ1-5; 10 bases are a match to TRBD1. The sequence was collected from a man aged 40-50 years with active or convalescent COVID-19. Sequencing was performed on peripheral blood. The CDR3 reads CASRADRGVGQPQHF. The CDR3 DNA reads as TGTGCCAGCAGGGCGGACAGGGGGGTGGGACAGCCCCAGCATTTT.